Listed below are T cell receptor beta chains from one sample, sequenced in a study of blood T cell repertoires in COVID-19. The protocol was immunoSEQ multiplex PCR, while the TCRdb copy is restricted to in-frame clones and leaves out a portion. The table shows about 270,000 clones, with over 75% occurring only once. The sample was peripheral blood. These receptors were obtained from a human donor in a cohort sampled during active COVID-19. CDR3s include the opening cysteine and the closing phenylalanine or tryptophan. Fields, in order: V gene, CDR3 length, CDR3 protein.

>TRBV7-2|18
CASSLALPGAGGGDTQYF
>TRBV5-1|14
CASTKAAANTEAFF
>TRBV7-9|14
CASRETGTGNTIYF
>TRBV27|17
CASNSGRARVSYNEQFF
>TRBV6-6|14
CASRTSGNSYEQYF
>TRBV11-2|12
CASSLQGYEQYF
>TRBV6-7|16
CASSPWKGGTEETQYF
>TRBV11-3|13
CASSLTGNTEAFF
>TRBV16|14
CASNEPGTAYGYTF
>TRBV7-8|16
CASSALWRESSYEQYF
>TRBV6-5|15
CASRPGQAEGSPLHF
>TRBV30|13
CAWQAGATGELFF
>TRBV3-1/TRBV3-2|15
CASSLTGVDGNTIYF
>TRBV5-1|19
CASSLAPGLSRAGTGELFF
>TRBV4-1|14
CASSLVGANYGYTF
>TRBV18|17
CASSSTRTSGYTDTQYF
>TRBV2|13
CASSEESNSRYTF
>TRBV29-1|15
CSVTRGTSGTDTQYF
>TRBV7-2|18
CASSKFPPDREVLDGYTF
>TRBV5-1|14
CASSNYSGNWEQFF
>TRBV5-4|15
CASSLARTEAEGYTF
>TRBV20-1|16
CSASSPTGSYNSPLHF
>TRBV5-1|13
CASSSTGAVEAFF
>TRBV25-1|15
CASSDPGTSRGEQFF
>TRBV25-1|15
CASSDRDRGQYGYTF
>TRBV5-6|14
CASRNSGSTGELFF
>TRBV19|14
CASSTRDRPYEQYF
>TRBV7-3|15
CASSLAGTSVNEQFF
>TRBV6-5|13
CASSYGPQETQYF
>TRBV6-5|14
CASSSGTGDREQFF
>TRBV4-3|15
CASSQDSRQGLEQYF
>TRBV28|13
CASHSGFFYEQYF
>TRBV11-1|13
CASSWSENYEQYF
>TRBV5-4|15
CASSPSGRSPYEQYF
>TRBV5-4|15
CASSLVASGNGELFF
>TRBV28|10
CATSTGEQFF
>TRBV7-9|13
CASSLQGFDTIYF
>TRBV6-1|13
CASSEIGSYGYTF
>TRBV7-9|16
CASSLAWGERYNEQFF
>TRBV28|17
CASSPRLAGNEADTQYF
>TRBV9|15
CASSVVSGRGNEQFF
>TRBV27|18
CASSPPGLAGGKHNEQFF
>TRBV6-5|14
CASRRTSVPGELFF
>TRBV6-1|15
CASSEVTSGHNEQFF
>TRBV5-1|17
CASSLEAGPGNNSPLHF
>TRBV9|15
CASSVDLLSSYEQYF
>TRBV7-2|15
CASSFQGGPYTEAFF
>TRBV18|17
CASSPRAGGDPNYGYTF
>TRBV18|14
CASSPTGWGNEQFF
>TRBV9|14
CASNRGQGYNEQFF
>TRBV10-2|12
CASSGGGNTIYF
>TRBV20-1|11
CSARTSDEQFF
>TRBV5-1|14
CASSSGTITYEQYF